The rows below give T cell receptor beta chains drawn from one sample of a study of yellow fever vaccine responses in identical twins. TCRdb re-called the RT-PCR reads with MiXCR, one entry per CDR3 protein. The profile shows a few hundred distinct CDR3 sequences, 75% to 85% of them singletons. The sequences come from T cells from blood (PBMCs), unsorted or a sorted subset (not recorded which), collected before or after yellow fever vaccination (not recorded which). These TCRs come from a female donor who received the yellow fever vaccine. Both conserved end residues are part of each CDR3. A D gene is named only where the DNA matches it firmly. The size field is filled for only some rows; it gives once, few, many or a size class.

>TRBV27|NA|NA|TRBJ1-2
TGTGCCAGCAGCGCCCACCTAGGGGGCTATGGCTACACCTTC
CASSAHLGGYGYTF
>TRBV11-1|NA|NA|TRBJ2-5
TGTGCCAGCAGCTTAGAACCCCAAGAGACCCAGTACTTC
CASSLEPQETQYF
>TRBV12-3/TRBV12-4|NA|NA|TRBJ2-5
TGTGCCAGCAGTTTTTTGGGAGCGCAAGAGACCCAGTACTTC
CASSFLGAQETQYF
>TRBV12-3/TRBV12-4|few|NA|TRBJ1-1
TGTGCCAGCAGACTCATGAACACTGAAGCTTTCTTT
CASRLMNTEAFF
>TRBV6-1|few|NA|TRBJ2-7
TGTGCCAGCAGGCTAGGAGGAGGGCGGCTACACGAGCAGTACTTC
CASRLGGGRLHEQYF
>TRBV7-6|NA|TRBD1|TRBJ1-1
TGTGCCAGCAGCTTAGTGGCCGGACAGGGGGACACTGAAGCTTTCTTT
CASSLVAGQGDTEAFF
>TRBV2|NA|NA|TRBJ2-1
TGTGCCAGCAGTGAAGCGGGAGGCTACAATGAGCAGTTCTTC
CASSEAGGYNEQFF
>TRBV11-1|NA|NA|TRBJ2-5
TGTGCCAGCAGCCCGCTCTCGGGCGCCCAAGAGACCCAGTACTTC
CASSPLSGAQETQYF
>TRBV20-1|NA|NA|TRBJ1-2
TGCAGTGCTAGAGATAATGAGCGGGGGCTACACTATGGCTACACCTTC
CSARDNERGLHYGYTF
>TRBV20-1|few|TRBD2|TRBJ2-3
TGCAGTGCCCTCGGACTAGCCGTAGATACGCAGTATTTT
CSALGLAVDTQYF
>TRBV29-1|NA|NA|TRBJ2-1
TGCAGCGTTAGGGAAGGGATTTACGAGCAGTTCTTC
CSVREGIYEQFF
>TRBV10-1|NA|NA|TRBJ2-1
TGCGCCAGCAGCCGGGACCTGAGCTCCTACAATGAGCAGTTCTTC
CASSRDLSSYNEQFF
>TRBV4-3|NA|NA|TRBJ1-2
TGCGCCAGCAGCCAAGATGGCGGCTACACCTTC
CASSQDGGYTF
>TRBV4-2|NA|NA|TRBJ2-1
TGTGCCAGGAAAACTGGTGGGGCGCTCTACAATGAGCAGTTCTTC
CARKTGGALYNEQFF
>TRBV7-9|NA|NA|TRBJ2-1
TGTGCCAGCAGCTTAGGGCCCCCTGAGCAGTTCTTC
CASSLGPPEQFF
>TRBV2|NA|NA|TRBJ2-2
TGTGCCAGCAGTGAATTCGGGAGTGAAGCCGGGGAGCTGTTTTTT
CASSEFGSEAGELFF
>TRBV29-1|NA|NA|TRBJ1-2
TGCAGCGTGCCGGGGTTTTATGGCTACACCTTC
CSVPGFYGYTF
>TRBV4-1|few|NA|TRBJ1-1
TGCGCCAGCAGCCAGACTCTGAACACTGAAGCTTTCTTT
CASSQTLNTEAFF
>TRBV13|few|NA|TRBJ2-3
TGTGCCAGCAGCTTACTAGGGGGTCTAGCGGAGTATTTT
CASSLLGGLAEYF
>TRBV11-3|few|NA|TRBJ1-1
TGTGCCAGCAGCTTTACGTTTGGCACTGAAGCTTTCTTT
CASSFTFGTEAFF
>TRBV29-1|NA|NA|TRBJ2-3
TGCAGCGTACGGGGTCGGAACCCAGATACGCAGTATTTT
CSVRGRNPDTQYF
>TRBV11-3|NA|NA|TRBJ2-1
TGTGCCAGCAGCCCCGGGGGGTCCGGGGGCGGGGATGAGCAGTTCTTC
CASSPGGSGGGDEQFF
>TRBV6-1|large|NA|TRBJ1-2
TGTGCCAGCAGTCTGGGGGGCGAGGGCTACACCTTC
CASSLGGEGYTF
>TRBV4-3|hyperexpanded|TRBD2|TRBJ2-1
TGCGCCAGCAGCCAGGATAGCGGGAGCTCCTACAATGAGCAGTTCTTC
CASSQDSGSSYNEQFF
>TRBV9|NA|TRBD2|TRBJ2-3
TGTGCCAGCAGCGCAGCGGGGGGCCTTACAGATACGCAGTATTTT
CASSAAGGLTDTQYF
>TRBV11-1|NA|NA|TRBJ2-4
TGTGCCAGCAGCCGAAACGACAGGAACATTCAGTACTTC
CASSRNDRNIQYF
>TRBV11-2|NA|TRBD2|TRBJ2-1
TGTGCCAGCAGCGCCACTAGCGGGGCTAATGAGCAGTTCTTC
CASSATSGANEQFF
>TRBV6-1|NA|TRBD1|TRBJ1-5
TGTGCCAGCAGCCACCGAGGGGGCCCGCCCCAGCATTTT
CASSHRGGPPQHF
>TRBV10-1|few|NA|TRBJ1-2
TGCGCCAGCAGTGAGTCCAGGGTCCTCTATGGCTACACCTTC
CASSESRVLYGYTF
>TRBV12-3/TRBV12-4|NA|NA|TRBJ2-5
TGTGCCAGCAGTCCGGGGACTTGGGAGACCCAGTACTTC
CASSPGTWETQYF
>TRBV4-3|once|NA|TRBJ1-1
TGCGCCAGCAGCCAAGATCAATCGGGTACGCCAACTGAAGCTTTCTTT
CASSQDQSGTPTEAFF
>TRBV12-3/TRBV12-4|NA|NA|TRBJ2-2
TGTGCCAGCAGTTCTTGGGGAACCGGGGAGCTGTTTTTT
CASSSWGTGELFF
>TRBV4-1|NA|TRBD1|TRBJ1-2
TGCGCCAGCAGCCTCTCCTGGACAGGGGAGTATGGCTACACCTTC
CASSLSWTGEYGYTF
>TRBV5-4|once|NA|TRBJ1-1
TGTGCCAGCAGCTTAGGAACGTTCATGGGGAACACTGAAGCTTTCTTT
CASSLGTFMGNTEAFF
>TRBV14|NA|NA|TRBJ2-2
TGTGCCAGCAGCCAGCTAGCCGGGGAGCTGTTTTTT
CASSQLAGELFF
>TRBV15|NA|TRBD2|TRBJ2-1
TGTGCCACCCAGGGAGGGTTCTCGCTCTCCTACAATGAGCAGTTCTTC
CATQGGFSLSYNEQFF
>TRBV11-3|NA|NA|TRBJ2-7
TGTGCCAGCAGCTTAAGTGGCAGTGGGACCTACGAGCAGTACTTC
CASSLSGSGTYEQYF
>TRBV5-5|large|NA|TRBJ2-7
TGTGCCAGCAGCTTAGGGCGGGCCGGCTCCTACGAGCAGTACTTC
CASSLGRAGSYEQYF
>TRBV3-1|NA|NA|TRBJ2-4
TGTGCCAGCGGGACTCAACTAGCCAAAAACATTCAGTACTTC
CASGTQLAKNIQYF
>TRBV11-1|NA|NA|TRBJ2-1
TGTGCCAGCAGCTTACTCCTCAATGAGCAGTTCTTC
CASSLLLNEQFF